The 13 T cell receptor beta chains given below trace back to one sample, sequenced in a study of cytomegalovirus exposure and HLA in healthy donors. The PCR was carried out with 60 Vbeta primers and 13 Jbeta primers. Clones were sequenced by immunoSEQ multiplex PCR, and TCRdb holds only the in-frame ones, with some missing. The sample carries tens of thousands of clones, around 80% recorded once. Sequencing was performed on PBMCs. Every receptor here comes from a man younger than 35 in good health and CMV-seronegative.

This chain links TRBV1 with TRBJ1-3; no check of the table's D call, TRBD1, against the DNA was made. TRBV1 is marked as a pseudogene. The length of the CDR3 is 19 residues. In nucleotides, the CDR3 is TGCACCAGCAGCCAAGATCGTATACAGGATAACCCACCCGGAAACACCATATATTTT. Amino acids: CTSSQDRIQDNPPGNTIYF.

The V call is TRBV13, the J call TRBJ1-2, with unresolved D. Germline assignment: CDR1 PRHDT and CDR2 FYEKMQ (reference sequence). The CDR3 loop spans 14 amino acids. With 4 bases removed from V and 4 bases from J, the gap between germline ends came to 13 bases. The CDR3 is CASSSLKSPYGYTF. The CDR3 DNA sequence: TGTGCCAGCAGCTCACTGAAAAGCCCCTATGGCTACACCTTC.

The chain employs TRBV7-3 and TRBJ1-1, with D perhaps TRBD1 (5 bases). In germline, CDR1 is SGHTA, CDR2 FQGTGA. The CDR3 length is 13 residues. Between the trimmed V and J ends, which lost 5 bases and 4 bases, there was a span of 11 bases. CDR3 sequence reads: CASSPAGFTEAFF. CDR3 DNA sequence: TGTGCCAGCAGCCCGGCAGGGTTCACTGAAGCTTTCTTT.

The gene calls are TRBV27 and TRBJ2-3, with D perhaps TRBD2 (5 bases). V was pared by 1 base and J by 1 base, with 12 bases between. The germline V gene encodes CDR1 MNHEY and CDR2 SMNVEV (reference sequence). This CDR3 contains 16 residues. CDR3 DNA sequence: TGTGCCAGCAGTTTATTTCCTAGCCAGGGCACAGATACGCAGTATTTT. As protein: CASSLFPSQGTDTQYF.

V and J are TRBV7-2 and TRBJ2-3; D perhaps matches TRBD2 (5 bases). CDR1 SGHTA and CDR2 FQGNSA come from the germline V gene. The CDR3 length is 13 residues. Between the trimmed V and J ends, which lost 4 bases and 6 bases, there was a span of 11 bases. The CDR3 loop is CASSSNRGDTQYF. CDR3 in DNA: TGTGCCAGCAGCTCAAACAGAGGGGATACGCAGTATTTT.

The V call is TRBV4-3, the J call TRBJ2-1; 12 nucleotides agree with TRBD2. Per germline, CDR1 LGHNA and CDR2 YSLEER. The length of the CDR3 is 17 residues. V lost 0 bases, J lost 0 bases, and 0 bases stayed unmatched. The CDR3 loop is CASSQELAGGSYNEQFF. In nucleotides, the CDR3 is TGCGCCAGCAGCCAAGAACTAGCGGGAGGCTCCTACAATGAGCAGTTCTTC.

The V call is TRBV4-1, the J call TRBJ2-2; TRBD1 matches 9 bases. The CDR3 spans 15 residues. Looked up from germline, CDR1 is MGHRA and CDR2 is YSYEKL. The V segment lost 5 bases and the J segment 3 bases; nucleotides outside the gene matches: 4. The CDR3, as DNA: TGCGCCAGCAGCAGGACAGGGGAACACACCGGGGAGCTGTTTTTT. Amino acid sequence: CASSRTGEHTGELFF.

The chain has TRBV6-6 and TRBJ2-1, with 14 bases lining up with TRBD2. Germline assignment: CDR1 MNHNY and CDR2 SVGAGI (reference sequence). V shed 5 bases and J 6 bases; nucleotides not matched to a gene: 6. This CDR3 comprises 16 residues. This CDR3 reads CASSPLGLAGVNEQFF. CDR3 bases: TGTGCCAGCAGTCCTTTGGGACTAGCGGGAGTCAATGAGCAGTTCTTC.

The CDR3 DNA sequence: TGTGCCAGCAGCCCTGTCAGCGGGGGTTCCTACGAGCAGTACTTC. It codes for CASSPVSGGSYEQYF. The V call is TRBV6-5, the J call TRBJ2-7, with 8 bases fitting TRBD2. The V and J ends lost 6 bases and 1 base, in that order; junction bases with no gene match: 8. Germline lookup yields CDR1 MNHEY and CDR2 SVGAGI. The CDR3 consists of 15 residues.

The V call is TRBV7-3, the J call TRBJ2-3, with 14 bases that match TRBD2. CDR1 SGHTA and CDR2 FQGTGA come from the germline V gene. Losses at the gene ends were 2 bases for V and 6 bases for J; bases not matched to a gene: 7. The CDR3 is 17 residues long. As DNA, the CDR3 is TGTGCCAGCAGCTTAGCTGGGACTAGCGGGAGATGGGATACGCAGTATTTT. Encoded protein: CASSLAGTSGRWDTQYF.

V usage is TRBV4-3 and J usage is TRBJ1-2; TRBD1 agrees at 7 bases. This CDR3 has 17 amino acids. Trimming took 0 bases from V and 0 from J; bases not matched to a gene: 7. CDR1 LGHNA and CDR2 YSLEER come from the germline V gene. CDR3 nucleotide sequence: TGCGCCAGCAGCCAAGATGACAGGGAGTTAGCTAACTATGGCTACACCTTC. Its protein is CASSQDDRELANYGYTF.

Written as DNA, the CDR3 is TGTGCCAGCAGCGTAGCCGGGACAACTAATGAAAAACTGTTTTTT. This encodes CASSVAGTTNEKLFF. The V call is TRBV9, the J call TRBJ1-4; D uncertain. CDR1 is SGDLS and CDR2 is YYNGEE in the germline V gene. The CDR3 has 15 residues. Trimming took 0 bases from V and 0 from J, leaving 6 bases between them.

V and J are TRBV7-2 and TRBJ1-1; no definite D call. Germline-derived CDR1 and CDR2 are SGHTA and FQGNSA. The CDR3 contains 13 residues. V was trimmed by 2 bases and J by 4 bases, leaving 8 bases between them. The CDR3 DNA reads TGTGCCAGCAGCTTACCGTCTCCCACTGAAGCTTTCTTT. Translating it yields CASSLPSPTEAFF. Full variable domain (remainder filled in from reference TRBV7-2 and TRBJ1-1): GAGVSQSPSNKVTEKGKDVELRCDPISGHTALYWYRQSLGQGLEFLIYFQGNSAPDKSGLPSDRFSAERTGGSVSTLTIQRTQQEDSAVYLCASSLPSPTEAFFGQGTRLTVV.